Listed below are T cell receptor beta chains from one sample, sequenced in a study of preoperative IRX-2 immunotherapy in early breast cancer. The table came from immunoSEQ multiplex PCR; TCRdb's copy has only in-frame clones and leaves some out. The sample has about 25,000 clones, roughly four fifths seen once. Sequences were derived from lymph node tissue, sampled after IRX-2 immunotherapy. The receptors derive from a human donor with breast cancer. Both conserved end residues are part of each CDR3. The D gene is left open where the match is weak. Expanded clones are given a class, and other clones once, few, many or no size at all.

>NA|TRBV14|NA|TRBJ1-1
TGTGCCAGCAGCCCCCTTAGTAGCAGGGTGGGGACTGAAGCTTTCTTT
CASSPLSSRVGTEAFF
>NA|TRBV7-5|NA|TRBJ1-2
TGTGCCAGCAGCTCCGAAGACAGGGGGTTATCTGGCTACACCTTC
CASSSEDRGLSGYTF
>NA|TRBV10-2|once|TRBJ2-5
TGCGCCACCAGTATGGGGATGAGAGAGACCCAGTACTTC
CATSMGMRETQYF
>NA|TRBV19|NA|TRBJ1-1
TGTGCCAGTAACCCAAAGCCCTGGGGCACTGAAGCTTTCTTT
CASNPKPWGTEAFF
>NA|TRBV11-3|NA|TRBJ1-6
TGTGCCAGCAGCTTAGGTCCCGGGGGTAATTCACCCCTCCACTTT
CASSLGPGGNSPLHF
>NA|TRBV18|NA|TRBJ2-3
TGTGCCAGCCTACCCCAGACGACCACAGATACGCAGTATTTT
CASLPQTTTDTQYF
>TRBD1|TRBV10-3|few|TRBJ1-4
TGTGCCATCAGTGAGGGACAGGGGGTTCAAAAACTGTTTTTT
CAISEGQGVQKLFF
>TRBD1|TRBV15|few|TRBJ1-5
TGTGCCACCAGCAGACTAGCAGGGGGCTTCCGCAATCAGCCCCAGCATTTT
CATSRLAGGFRNQPQHF
>TRBD1|TRBV28|once|TRBJ1-5
TGTGCCAGCAGTTTCCCCAGGGGGCATCCCCAGCATTTT
CASSFPRGHPQHF
>TRBD1|TRBV6-8|NA|TRBJ2-7
TGTGCCAGCAGGTTTATAGGGACAGGGATCTACGAGCAGTACTTC
CASRFIGTGIYEQYF
>NA|TRBV6-8|NA|TRBJ1-1
TGTGCCAGCAGTACTATAGGCGCTGAAGCTTTCTTT
CASSTIGAEAFF
>TRBD1|TRBV5-1|NA|TRBJ2-2
TGCGCCAGCACCTTTCAGGGGGACACCGGGGAGCTGTTTTTT
CASTFQGDTGELFF
>TRBD1|TRBV7-7|NA|TRBJ1-4
TGTGCCAGCAGCTCTCAGGGACAGGGAAATGAAAAACTGTTTTTT
CASSSQGQGNEKLFF
>NA|TRBV19|NA|TRBJ2-5
TGTGCCAGTAGTATCAATGACAGACCTGGGAAGACCCAGTACTTC
CASSINDRPGKTQYF
>TRBD1|TRBV28|NA|TRBJ1-2
TGTGCCAGCAGTCCTACGGACAGGGGGAACTATGGCTACACCTTC
CASSPTDRGNYGYTF
>NA|TRBV5-1|NA|TRBJ2-7
TGCGCCAGCAGCCGGGTCGATAGGAGGTCCTACGAGCAGTACTTC
CASSRVDRRSYEQYF
>NA|TRBV10-2|NA|TRBJ1-5
TGCGCCAGCACTAGGGACCCCGGGCAGCCCCAGCATTTT
CASTRDPGQPQHF
>NA|TRBV14|NA|TRBJ1-4
TGTGCCAGCAGCCAAGAGGGCAGGCTTAATGAAAAACTGTTTTTT
CASSQEGRLNEKLFF
>NA|TRBV6-8|NA|TRBJ1-4
TGTGCCAGCACCGCGGCCCCAGATGAAAAACTGTTTTTT
CASTAAPDEKLFF
>TRBD1|TRBV18|once|TRBJ1-1
TGTGCCAGCTCACGCCTTACCGGGACAGGGGGCGTGAATTCTGAAGCTTTCTTT
CASSRLTGTGGVNSEAFF
>NA|TRBV11-3|NA|TRBJ1-3
TGTGCCAGCAGCTTCTCGACAGGATCTGGAAACACCATATATTTT
CASSFSTGSGNTIYF
>NA|TRBV28|NA|TRBJ1-2
TGTGCCAGCAGTTTGGCGAATAACTATGGCTACACCTTC
CASSLANNYGYTF
>NA|TRBV19|once|TRBJ1-4
TGTGCCAGTAACAACGACAAAAGGGCTGACGAAAAACTGTTTTTT
CASNNDKRADEKLFF
>NA|TRBV10-2|NA|TRBJ2-5
TGCGCCAGCAGTTTGGGCGGACAAGAGACCCAGTACTTC
CASSLGGQETQYF
>NA|TRBV9|NA|TRBJ2-3
TGTGCCAGCGGTCCGACTGTTAGCACAGATACGCAGTATTTT
CASGPTVSTDTQYF
>NA|TRBV28|NA|TRBJ2-5
TGTGCCAGCAGTTTTGGGGGGCCAGAGACCCAGTACTTC
CASSFGGPETQYF
>TRBD1|TRBV5-1|NA|TRBJ1-6
TGCGCCAGCAGCTTTGGACAGGAGAATTCACCCCTCCACTTT
CASSFGQENSPLHF
>NA|TRBV30|NA|TRBJ1-2
TGTGCCTGGAGTACCGGTGGACGAACGAGTGGCTACACCTTC
CAWSTGGRTSGYTF
>NA|TRBV7-5|NA|TRBJ1-5
TGTGCCAGCAGCTTGATGGGGGGCAATCAGCCCCAGCATTTT
CASSLMGGNQPQHF
>NA|TRBV15|NA|TRBJ2-5
TGTGCCACCAGCAGAGTTGGTGGGCAAGAGACCCAGTACTTC
CATSRVGGQETQYF
>NA|TRBV30|NA|TRBJ2-3
TGTGCCTGGAGTGTTAAAGGTGCCCGTACGCAGTATTTT
CAWSVKGARTQYF
>NA|TRBV19|NA|TRBJ2-2
TGTGCCAGTAGTAACCTCAGGGGCTCGCCCGGGGAGCTGTTTTTT
CASSNLRGSPGELFF
>NA|TRBV6-8|NA|TRBJ1-2
TGTGCCAGCAGTTACCTACGACAGAGGGGTAACTATGGCTACACCTTC
CASSYLRQRGNYGYTF
>NA|TRBV19|NA|TRBJ1-2
TGTGCCAGTAGTGAGGGGCTCGGGGGTTTATATGGCTACACCTTC
CASSEGLGGLYGYTF
>TRBD1|TRBV6-7|NA|TRBJ1-6
TGTGCCAGCAGCTCGACAGGGAAGGGTTATATTTCACCCCTCCACTTT
CASSSTGKGYISPLHF
>NA|TRBV18|few|TRBJ2-7
TGTGCCAGCTCACCTGGGGGTAATCCCTACGAGCAGTACTTC
CASSPGGNPYEQYF
>NA|TRBV6-8|few|TRBJ1-1
TGTGCCACCATCTGGGGCAGACTGAACACTGAAGCTTTCTTT
CATIWGRLNTEAFF
>TRBD1|TRBV7-6|NA|TRBJ2-1
TGTGCCAGCAGTCCAATCCGGGACAGGGGGCTTTATGAGCAGTTCTTC
CASSPIRDRGLYEQFF
>NA|TRBV18|few|TRBJ1-2
TGTGCCAGCTCACCACCGGAGGGCACGTATGGCTACACCTTC
CASSPPEGTYGYTF
>NA|TRBV30|NA|TRBJ2-5
TGTGCCTGGAGAACAGGGATCCAAGAGACCCAGTACTTC
CAWRTGIQETQYF
>NA|TRBV6-8|NA|TRBJ2-3
TGTGCCAGCAGTTGGGAAACGGTTAGCACAGATACGCAGTATTTT
CASSWETVSTDTQYF
>NA|TRBV19|NA|TRBJ1-2
TGTGCCAGTAGTAGCCTCTGGGGCTACACCTTC
CASSSLWGYTF
>TRBD2|TRBV5-1|NA|TRBJ2-2
TGCGCCAGCGCCCGAGGGACTAGCGCCGCGGACGGGGAGCTGTTTTTT
CASARGTSAADGELFF
>TRBD2|TRBV6-8|NA|TRBJ2-2
TGTGCCAGCAGAACCGGGACTAGCGGGGCGAACACCGGGGAGCTGTTTTTT
CASRTGTSGANTGELFF
>NA|TRBV6-8|NA|TRBJ1-6
TGTGCCAGCGGACTGATGTGGGACCCAAATTCACCCCTCCACTTT
CASGLMWDPNSPLHF